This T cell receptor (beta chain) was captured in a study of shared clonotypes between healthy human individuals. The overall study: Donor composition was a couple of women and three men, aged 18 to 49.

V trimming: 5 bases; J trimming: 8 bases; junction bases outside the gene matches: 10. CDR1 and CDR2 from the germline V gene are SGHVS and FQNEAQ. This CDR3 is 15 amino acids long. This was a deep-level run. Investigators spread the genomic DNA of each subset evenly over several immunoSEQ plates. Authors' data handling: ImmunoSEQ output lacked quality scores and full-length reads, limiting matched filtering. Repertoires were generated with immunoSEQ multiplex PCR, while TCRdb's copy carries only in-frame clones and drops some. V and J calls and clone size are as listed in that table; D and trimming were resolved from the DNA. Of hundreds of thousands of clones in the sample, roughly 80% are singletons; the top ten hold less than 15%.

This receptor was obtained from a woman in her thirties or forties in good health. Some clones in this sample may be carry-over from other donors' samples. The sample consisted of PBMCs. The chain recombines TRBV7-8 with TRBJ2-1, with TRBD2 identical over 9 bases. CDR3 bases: TGTGCCAGCAGCGCCCGGGGACTAGCTCACGATGAGCAGTTCTTC. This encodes CASSARGLAHDEQFF.